The clone carrying this TCR beta chain was counted a few times. Its matching antigen is unknown. The V end was cut by 1 base, the J end by 2 bases, with 11 bases between. The CDR3 is made up of 15 amino acids. CDR1 and CDR2 (germline): SGHRS, YFSETQ. The data originate from a study of T cell repertoires in cytomegalovirus infection. Background on the study: In public TCR beta signatures, there were indications of both CMV infection and matching HLA type. Findings and caveats of the study: The ex vivo response was dominated by HLA-C-restricted CMV-specific TCR beta clonotypes. Based on cumulative public TCR beta family frequency, carriers of CMV plus the relevant HLA were identified.

TCRdb fed the reads into MiXCR, producing one record per CDR3 protein. The sample comprises hundreds of thousands of distinct CDR3 sequences, about 11% of which are singletons, and 10% rests with the top ten. The receptor was isolated from a human donor in good health (CMV status not recorded). Some clones in this sample may be carry-over from other donors' samples. The sequencing sample was made of PBMCs. The J gene is TRBJ2-3, the V gene TRBV5-1; the D gene is possibly TRBD2 (6 bases). In nucleotides, the CDR3 is TGCGCCAGCAGCTTGAGGGCTAGCGACACAGATACGCAGTATTTT. Translated, it gives CASSLRASDTDTQYF.